A selection of T cell receptor beta chains follows, all from one sample in a study of shared clonotypes between healthy human individuals. Repertoires were generated with immunoSEQ multiplex PCR, while TCRdb's copy carries only in-frame clones and drops some. Of millions of clones in the sample, less than 95% are singletons; the top ten hold 1.1%. The sequenced sample consisted of naive CD8+ T cells sorted from blood. The receptor source for this set is a man in his late teens or twenties in good health. Both conserved end residues are part of each CDR3. The D gene is left open where the match is weak. Expanded clones get a size class; other rows say once, few or many, or leave the size out.

d_gene,abundance,j_gene,v_gene,CDR3nt,CDR3aa
TRBD2,once,TRBJ2-3,TRBV5-1,TGCGCCAGCAGCGCCTTCCTAGCGGGGTCTAGCACAGATACGCAGTATTTT,CASSAFLAGSSTDTQYF
-,-,TRBJ1-1,TRBV6-6,TGTGCCAGCATCAGGGACCCGGAGGCTTTCTTT,CASIRDPEAFF
-,-,TRBJ2-1,TRBV4-3,TGCGCCAGCAGCCAAGACGGGGGTATCTCCTACAATGAGCAGTTCTTC,CASSQDGGISYNEQFF
-,-,TRBJ2-1,TRBV11-2,TGTGCCAGCAGCTTAGGGCAATTAAGCAATGAGCAGTTCTTC,CASSLGQLSNEQFF
-,-,TRBJ2-5,TRBV30,TGTGCCTCGGAGGGCCCTGGGCAAGAGACCCAGTACTTC,CASEGPGQETQYF
TRBD1,-,TRBJ2-5,TRBV6-5,TGTGCCAGCAGTTCCGGGACAGGGAATCAAGAGACCCAGTACTTC,CASSSGTGNQETQYF
-,-,TRBJ2-7,TRBV27,TGTGCCAGCAGTTTATCGATAGGCGACAGAGCCTACGAGCAGTACTTC,CASSLSIGDRAYEQYF
-,-,TRBJ2-5,TRBV5-6,TGTGCCAGCAGCTTGGGTAGTTGGCCAGTCCAAGAGACCCAGTACTTC,CASSLGSWPVQETQYF
TRBD1,-,TRBJ1-1,TRBV2,TGTGCCAGCAGTGAATTCGGGACAGGGGTGCGTGAAGCTTTCTTT,CASSEFGTGVREAFF
TRBD1,-,TRBJ1-1,TRBV5-1,TGCGCCAGCAGCTTGCCTAACTCCCCCAGGGGGCGCGTGAACACTGAAGCTTTCTTT,CASSLPNSPRGRVNTEAFF
TRBD1,-,TRBJ1-5,TRBV7-2,TGTGCCAGCAGCTTACGAGGGGGCTCTCAGCCCCAGCATTTT,CASSLRGGSQPQHF
TRBD2,-,TRBJ2-7,TRBV13,TGTGCCAGCAGCCTACAACTAGCGGGGGGGCACGAGCAGTACTTC,CASSLQLAGGHEQYF
-,-,TRBJ2-1,TRBV19,TGTGCCAGTAGTACGCAGGCGCTAAGCTCCTACAATGAGCAGTTCTTC,CASSTQALSSYNEQFF
-,-,TRBJ2-1,TRBV12-5,TGTGCTAGTGGTTTGGGAGGGTCTGGCTCCTACAATGAGCAGTTCTTC,CASGLGGSGSYNEQFF
-,-,TRBJ2-1,TRBV5-6,TGTGCCAGCAGCCCCCAAGGGGACCGGGACGGATACAATGAGCAGTTCTTC,CASSPQGDRDGYNEQFF
-,-,TRBJ2-5,TRBV5-6,TGTGCCAGCAGCTCCCCCATGACTGCACAAGAGACCCAGTACTTC,CASSSPMTAQETQYF
-,-,TRBJ2-7,TRBV29-1,TGCAGCGTTGAATCGCCAGCTCTAAGGGCCTACGAGCAGTACTTC,CSVESPALRAYEQYF
-,once,TRBJ2-5,TRBV5-6,TGTGCCAGCTTTTTGGGGGAGACCCAGTACTTC,CASFLGETQYF
TRBD2,-,TRBJ2-3,TRBV5-3,TGTGCCAGAAGCTTTCTCGCCCGACTAGCCCGGAGAGTCACAGATACGCAGTATTTT,CARSFLARLARRVTDTQYF
-,-,TRBJ2-4,TRBV9,TGTGCCAGCAGCGTAGCTGGCCAGCTCGTGGACATTCAGTACTTC,CASSVAGQLVDIQYF
-,-,TRBJ1-4,TRBV4-1,TGCGCCAGCAGCCAAGTCGATGAAAAACTGTTTTTT,CASSQVDEKLFF
-,-,TRBJ1-1,TRBV5-1,TGCGCCAGCAGCTTGGCAGGACTAGAAGCTTTCTTT,CASSLAGLEAFF
TRBD2,-,TRBJ2-7,TRBV28,TGTGCCGCCTCGGGACTAGCATTTGGCTACGAGCAGTACTTC,CAASGLAFGYEQYF
-,once,TRBJ1-1,TRBV6-5,TGTGCCAGCAGTTACCGGGGCGAAACTGAAGCTTTCTTT,CASSYRGETEAFF
-,-,TRBJ2-7,TRBV2,TGTGCCAGCAGTGAAGTGGGGAACGAGCAGTACTTC,CASSEVGNEQYF
TRBD1,-,TRBJ1-1,TRBV19,TGTGCCAGTAGTATTAATCAATTAGGGACAGGCGAAGCTTTCTTT,CASSINQLGTGEAFF
TRBD2,-,TRBJ2-3,TRBV6-5,TGTGCCAGCAGTCCCGGGGGGGCCTCCGCAGATACGCAGTATTTT,CASSPGGASADTQYF